This T cell receptor beta chain was profiled in a study of T cell responses to AZD1222 COVID-19 vaccine. Study findings and constraints: Spike-specific TCR breadth and depth grew following two AZD1222 doses. Baseline seropositivity occurred in only six or seven AZD1222 recipients. The study sampled repertoires only after the peak T cell response.

With regard to this clone: As yet, its antigen is unknown.

Measured with immunoSEQ multiplex PCR; TCRdb has only the in-frame clones, and not every one. The sample shows 150,000 or so clones, roughly 86% of them seen only once. V was pared by 10 bases and J by 5 bases, with 7 bases of the junction left unmatched. Looked up from germline, CDR1 is LNHDA and CDR2 is SQIVND (reference sequence). This CDR3 comprises 14 residues. This chain links TRBV19 with TRBJ1-6; the match to TRBD1 covers 8 bases. The clonotype comes from an adult in good health. The input for sequencing was peripheral blood, taken on day 0 of AZD1222 vaccination. The CDR3, as DNA: TGTGCCACCAAGACAGGGGTTAATAATTCACCCCTCCACTTT. Its translation: CATKTGVNNSPLHF.